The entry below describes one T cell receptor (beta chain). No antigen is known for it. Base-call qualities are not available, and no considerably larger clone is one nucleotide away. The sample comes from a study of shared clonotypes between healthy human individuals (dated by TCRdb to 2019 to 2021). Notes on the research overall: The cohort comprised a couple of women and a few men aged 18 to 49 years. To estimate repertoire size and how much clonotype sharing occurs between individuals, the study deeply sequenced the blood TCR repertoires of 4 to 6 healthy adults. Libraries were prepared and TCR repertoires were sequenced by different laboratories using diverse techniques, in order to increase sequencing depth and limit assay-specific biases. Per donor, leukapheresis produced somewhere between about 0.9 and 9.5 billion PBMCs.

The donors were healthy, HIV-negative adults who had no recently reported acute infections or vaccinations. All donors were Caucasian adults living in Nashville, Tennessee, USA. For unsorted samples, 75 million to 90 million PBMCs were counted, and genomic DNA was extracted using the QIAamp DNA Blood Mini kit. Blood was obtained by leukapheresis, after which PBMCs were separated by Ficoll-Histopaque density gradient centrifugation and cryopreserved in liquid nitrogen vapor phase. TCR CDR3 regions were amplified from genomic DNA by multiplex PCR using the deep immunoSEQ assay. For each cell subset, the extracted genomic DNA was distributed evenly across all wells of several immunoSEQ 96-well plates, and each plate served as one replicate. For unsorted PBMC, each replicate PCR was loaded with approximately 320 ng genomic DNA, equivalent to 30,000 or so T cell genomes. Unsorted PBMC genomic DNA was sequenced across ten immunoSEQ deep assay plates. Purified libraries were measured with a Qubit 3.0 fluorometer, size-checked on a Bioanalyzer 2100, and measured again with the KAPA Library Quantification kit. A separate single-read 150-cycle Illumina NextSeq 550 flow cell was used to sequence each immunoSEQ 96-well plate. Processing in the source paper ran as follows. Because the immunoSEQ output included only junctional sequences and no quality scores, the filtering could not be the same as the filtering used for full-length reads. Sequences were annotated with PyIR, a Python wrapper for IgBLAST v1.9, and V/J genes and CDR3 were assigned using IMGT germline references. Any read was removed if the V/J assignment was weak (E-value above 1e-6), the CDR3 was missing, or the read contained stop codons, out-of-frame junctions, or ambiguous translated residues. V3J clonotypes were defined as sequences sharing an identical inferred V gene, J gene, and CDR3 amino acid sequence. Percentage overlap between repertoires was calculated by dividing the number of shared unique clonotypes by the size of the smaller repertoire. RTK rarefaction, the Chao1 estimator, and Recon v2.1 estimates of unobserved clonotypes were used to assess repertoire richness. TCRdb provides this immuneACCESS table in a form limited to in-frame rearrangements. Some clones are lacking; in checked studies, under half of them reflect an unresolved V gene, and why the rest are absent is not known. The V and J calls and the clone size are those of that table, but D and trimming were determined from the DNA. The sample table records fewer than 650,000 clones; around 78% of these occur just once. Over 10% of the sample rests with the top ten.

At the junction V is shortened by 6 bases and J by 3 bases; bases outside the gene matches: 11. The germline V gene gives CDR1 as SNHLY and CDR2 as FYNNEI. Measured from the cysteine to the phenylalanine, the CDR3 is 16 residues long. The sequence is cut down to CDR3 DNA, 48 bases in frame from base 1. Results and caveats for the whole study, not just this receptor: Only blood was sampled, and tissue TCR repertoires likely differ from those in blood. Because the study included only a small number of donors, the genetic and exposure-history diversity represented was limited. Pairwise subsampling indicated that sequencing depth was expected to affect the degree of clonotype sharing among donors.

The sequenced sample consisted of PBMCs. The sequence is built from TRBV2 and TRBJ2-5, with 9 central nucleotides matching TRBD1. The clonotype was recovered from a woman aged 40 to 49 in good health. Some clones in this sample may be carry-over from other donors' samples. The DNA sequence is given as TGTGCCAGCAGCCAGGACAGGGGATCGGTCGAAGAGACCCAGTACTTC. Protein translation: CASSQDRGSVEETQYF.